One TCR beta chain is described in this entry. Sequencing used immunoSEQ multiplex PCR; TCRdb keeps in-frame clones, though not all of them. This repertoire shows just over 20,000 clones, 73% found once; its top ten account for about 15%. This record belongs to a study of intratumoral heterogeneity in liver cancer. J was trimmed by 8 bases and V by 6 bases; bases with no gene match: 9. The germline V gene encodes CDR1 MNHEY and CDR2 SMNVEV (reference sequence). The length of the CDR3 is 15 residues. The sequenced sample was tumor-adjacent normal tissue, obtained before any cancer treatment. The sequence derives from a woman between 65 and 79 years old with hepatocellular carcinoma. The chain joins TRBV27 to TRBJ2-1, with TRBD2 matching 11 bases. The CDR3: CASSRSGRGFDEQFF. The DNA of the CDR3 is TGTGCCAGCAGCCGTAGCGGGAGGGGGTTCGATGAGCAGTTCTTC.